Below, 26 T cell receptor beta chains from the same sample are listed, as sequenced in a study of T-cell memory formation after mild COVID-19. TCRdb re-derived calls from the 5' RACE reads in MiXCR, one entry per CDR3 protein. The data show hundreds of thousands of distinct CDR3 sequences, with roughly 17% seen just once and roughly 8.2% held by the top ten. The sequencing input was PBMCs or a T cell subset sorted from them (not recorded which). The receptor source for this set is an adult woman who had mild COVID-19 (a few samples of this study predate the infection). Cell type and time point are not known.

The chain combines TRBV24-1 with TRBJ1-2, with a possible D match to TRBD1 (6 bases). Germline V gene lookup returns CDR1 KGHDR and CDR2 SFDVKD. Trimming took off 4 bases at V and 3 bases at J, with 11 bases between the two ends. There are 14 residues in the CDR3. CDR3 protein: CATSEPGVDYGYTF. As DNA, the CDR3 is TGTGCCACCAGTGAGCCAGGGGTCGACTATGGCTACACCTTC.

This clonotype appeared a few times. The CDR3 coding sequence is TGCAGTGCTCGGGACACCCGCCACCCTGGGGCCAACGTCCTGACTTTC. Translation: CSARDTRHPGANVLTF. This chain uses TRBV20-1 with TRBJ2-6; D might be TRBD1 (6 bases). Trimming shortened V by 5 bases and J by 2 bases, and 16 bases separated the two germline ends. The CDR3 runs 16 residues. Germline CDR1 DFQATT, CDR2 SNEGSKA (reference sequence).

This rearrangement joins TRBV30 to TRBJ1-5; D unclear. This CDR3 has 13 residues. Germline V CDR1 and CDR2: GTSNPN, SVGIG (reference sequence). The V and J ends lost 2 bases and 3 bases respectively, with 8 bases between them. This CDR3 is CAWSRQFNQPQHF. The CDR3 region has the DNA TGTGCCTGGAGTCGCCAATTCAATCAGCCCCAGCATTTT.

V gene TRBV20-1 combines with J gene TRBJ2-2; possibly TRBD2 for D (7 bases). CDR3 length: 16 residues. The V gene's germline CDR1 is DFQATT and CDR2 SNEGSKA (reference sequence). Trimming took off 4 bases at V and 2 bases at J, with 17 bases between the two ends. The CDR3 sequence is CSATGVKGLNTGELFF. The CDR3 DNA sequence: TGCAGTGCTACAGGGGTTAAGGGACTAAACACCGGGGAGCTGTTTTTT.

This clonotype was found a few times. The chain links TRBV10-3 to TRBJ2-7; 8 bases are shared with TRBD1. The CDR3 loop spans 12 amino acids. Germline V lookup: CDR1 ENHRY, CDR2 SYGVKD. V was clipped by 10 bases and J by 1 base; unmatched bases: 3. The CDR3, as DNA: TGTGCCACCCGACAGGGGTCCTACGAGCAGTACTTC. Translating it yields CATRQGSYEQYF.

The chain links TRBV19 to TRBJ2-7, with D maybe TRBD2 (7 bases). The CDR3 has 16 amino acids. V dropped 5 bases and J dropped 2 bases, with 19 bases sitting between them. Germline assignment: CDR1 LNHDA and CDR2 SQIVND (reference sequence). This CDR3 reads CASSDFMEGGTYEQYF. CDR3 bases: TGTGCCAGTAGTGATTTCATGGAGGGGGGGACCTACGAGCAGTACTTC.

The gene calls are TRBV14 and TRBJ1-3, with D possibly matching TRBD1 (5 bases). V was cut by 0 bases and J by 8 bases, with 17 bases left in between. The germline gives CDR1 SGHDN, CDR2 FVKESK. The length of the CDR3 is 16 residues. Written as DNA, the CDR3 is TGTGCCAGCAGCCAAGAATTAACAAGGACGGGGGACACCATATATTTT. This codes for CASSQELTRTGDTIYF. Full variable domain (rest looked up from reference TRBV14 and TRBJ1-3): EAGVTQFPSHSVIEKGQTVTLRCDPISGHDNLYWYRRVMGKEIKFLLHFVKESKQDESGMPNNRFLAERTGGTYSTLKVQPAELEDSGVYFCASSQELTRTGDTIYFGEGSWLTVV.

The table lists this clonotype with a few counts. The genes are TRBV30 and TRBJ2-7; 7 nucleotides agree with TRBD1. Unmatched junction bases numbered 3, after V lost 2 bases and J lost 5 bases. CDR3 length: 12 amino acids. Germline CDR1 and CDR2: GTSNPN and SVGIG (reference sequence). The CDR3 spells CAWSLTGDEQYF. The CDR3 nucleotides read TGTGCCTGGAGTCTAACAGGGGACGAGCAGTACTTC.

The chain couples TRBV20-1 to TRBJ2-7, with 7 bases matching TRBD2. Germline CDR1 DFQATT, CDR2 SNEGSKA (reference sequence). V gave up 2 bases and J gave up 0 bases; unmatched junction bases: 7. The CDR3 extends over 15 amino acids. CDR3 region: CSARPPGLLSYEQYF. CDR3 DNA: TGCAGTGCTAGACCGCCGGGACTACTCTCCTACGAGCAGTACTTC.

This clonotype was counted only a few times. The rearrangement uses TRBV7-9 and TRBJ1-1; D is unresolved. The CDR3 spans 14 residues. V gave up 1 base and J gave up 5 bases, with 11 bases separating them. Germline V gives CDR1 SEHNR, CDR2 FQNEAQ (reference sequence). CDR3 amino acids: CASSLDRVWTEAFF. The CDR3 region has the DNA TGTGCCAGCAGCTTAGATAGGGTTTGGACTGAAGCTTTCTTT.

Only one count was recorded for this clonotype. This chain connects TRBV29-1 to TRBJ2-1, with 8 nucleotides matching TRBD1. V lost 7 bases to trimming and J lost 3 bases; unmatched junction nucleotides: 5. CDR1 is SQVTM, CDR2 ANQGSEA, per germline. CDR3 length: 13 amino acids. DNA for the CDR3: TGCAGCGCCCCGGGACAGGACTACAATGAGCAGTTCTTC. Its protein product is CSAPGQDYNEQFF.

The chain carries TRBV7-8 and TRBJ2-1, with D perhaps matching TRBD2 (6 bases). CDR1 is SGHVS and CDR2 is FQNEAQ in the germline V gene. Deletions cut 6 bases from V and 3 bases from J, with 9 bases between. The CDR3 extends over 13 amino acids. The CDR3 reads CASREGIYNEQFF. The DNA for the CDR3 is TGTGCCAGCAGGGAGGGGATCTACAATGAGCAGTTCTTC.

This chain joins TRBV5-1 and TRBJ1-1; maybe TRBD1 (5 bases). CDR3 size: 14 residues. V lost 6 bases to trimming and J lost 1 base, with 13 bases between them. Germline CDR1 SGHRS, CDR2 YFSETQ. This CDR3 reads CASNEGSGNTEAFF. For the CDR3, the DNA is TGCGCCAGCAACGAGGGGAGCGGGAACACTGAAGCTTTCTTT. The full variable domain, rest sourced from reference TRBV5-1 and TRBJ1-1, is KAGVTQTPRYLIKTRGQQVTLSCSPISGHRSVSWYQQTPGQGLQFLFEYFSETQRNKGNFPGRFSGRQFSNSRSEMNVSTLELGDSALYLCASNEGSGNTEAFFGQGTRLTVV.

This sequence joins TRBV7-2 and TRBJ2-7, with D unresolved. The germline V gene has CDR1 SGHTA and CDR2 FQGNSA. The CDR3 is made up of 15 amino acids. V was cut by 1 base and J by 0 bases, with 10 bases left in between. CDR3 coding DNA: TGTGCCAGCAGCTTAGAACGGGCACTCTCCTACGAGCAGTACTTC. Translating gives CASSLERALSYEQYF. The entire variable domain, with the rest obtained from reference TRBV7-2 and TRBJ2-7, is as follows: GAGVSQSPSNKVTEKGKDVELRCDPISGHTALYWYRQSLGQGLEFLIYFQGNSAPDKSGLPSDRFSAERTGGSVSTLTIQRTQQEDSAVYLCASSLERALSYEQYFGPGTRLTVT.

This clonotype turned up a few times. The rearrangement links TRBV5-1 to TRBJ2-7, with D perhaps matching TRBD1 (6 bases). This CDR3 region has 12 residues. CDR1 and CDR2 (germline): SGHRS, YFSETQ. Trimming removed 4 bases at V and 4 bases at J, with 9 bases between. Here the CDR3 DNA reads TGCGCCAGCAGCATTGGACAGTACGAGCAGTACTTC. This translates into CASSIGQYEQYF.

This clonotype was detected many times. The rearrangement uses TRBV12-3 or TRBV12-4 and TRBJ2-5; no definite D call. The ends were cut back, 3 bases at V and 5 bases at J, with 10 bases in the middle. CDR3 length: 13 residues. Here the CDR3 DNA reads TGTGCCAGCAGTTTTGGGGTGGGGGAGACCCAGTACTTC. Translating it yields CASSFGVGETQYF.

In this sample, this clonotype turned up a few times. This chain joins TRBV5-6 and TRBJ2-2, with 9 bases matching TRBD2. CDR1 is SGHDT, CDR2 YYEEEE, per germline. This CDR3 has 17 residues. V lost 0 bases to trimming and J lost 3 bases; unmatched junction nucleotides: 6. The CDR3 bases are TGTGCCAGCAGCTTGGTAGCGGGGGCGCGAGACACCGGGGAGCTGTTTTTT. Translated: CASSLVAGARDTGELFF.

This chain links TRBV5-1 with TRBJ1-4, with 7 positions matching TRBD1. The CDR3 is 17 amino acids. CDR1 SGHRS and CDR2 YFSETQ come from the germline V gene. The V gene end was trimmed by 4 bases and the J gene end by 0 bases; junction bases not matched to a gene: 9. DNA of the CDR3: TGCGCCAGCAGCCTCCGGGACAGTTATGCAACTAATGAAAAACTGTTTTTT. It yields the protein CASSLRDSYATNEKLFF.

The V and J genes are TRBV5-1 and TRBJ2-7; D remains ambiguous. This CDR3 spans 13 amino acids. Germline loops: CDR1 SGHRS, CDR2 YFSETQ. V lost 4 bases and J 2 bases, leaving 10 bases between the germline ends. For the CDR3, the DNA is TGCGCCAGCAGCCTGGAGCGCACCTACGAGCAGTACTTC. This translates into CASSLERTYEQYF.

This chain uses TRBV27 with TRBJ2-7; D gene unclear. CDR3 length: 13 residues. Trimming took off 7 bases at V and 0 bases at J, with 10 bases between the two ends. CDR1 is MNHEY and CDR2 is SMNVEV in the germline V gene (reference sequence). The CDR3: CASNRAGSYEQYF. CDR3 nucleotide sequence: TGTGCCAGCAACCGGGCAGGCTCCTACGAGCAGTACTTC.

This clonotype was seen more than once but under ten times. The J gene is TRBJ2-5, the V gene TRBV4-1, with 7 bases matching TRBD1. Per germline, CDR1 MGHRA and CDR2 YSYEKL. Germline trimming cut 0 bases from V and 7 bases from J; bases unmatched to any gene: 8. This CDR3 is 15 amino acids long. The CDR3 here is CASSQEGTDAVTQYF. In DNA, the CDR3 is TGCGCCAGCAGCCAAGAAGGGACAGATGCGGTGACCCAGTACTTC.

V and J are TRBV20-1 and TRBJ2-1, with 8 bases matching TRBD1. This CDR3 contains 13 residues. The germline gives CDR1 DFQATT, CDR2 SNEGSKA (reference sequence). V lost 5 bases to trimming and J lost 3 bases; unmatched junction nucleotides: 3. CDR3 DNA: TGCAGTGCTGCAGGACAGGGCTACAATGAGCAGTTCTTC. It yields the protein CSAAGQGYNEQFF.

The table lists this clonotype with many counts. The rearrangement uses TRBV7-9 and TRBJ2-5; weak D call: TRBD2 (5 bases). Trimming removed 5 bases at V and 1 base at J, with 5 bases between. The germline gives CDR1 SEHNR, CDR2 FQNEAQ (reference sequence). The CDR3 runs to 12 residues. CDR3 sequence (DNA): TGTGCCAGCAGCGCGGGCCAAGAGACCCAGTACTTC. Its protein product is CASSAGQETQYF.

This clonotype showed up many times. The chain uses TRBV15 and TRBJ1-6, with 12 bases fitting TRBD1. The germline gives CDR1 LNHNV, CDR2 YYDKDF (reference sequence). With V trimmed by 1 base and J by 7 bases, 5 bases remained unmatched. This CDR3 has 17 amino acids. The CDR3 region has the DNA TGTGCCACCAGCAGAGGGGGACAGGGGGCGCGAAATTCACCCCTCCACTTT. It codes for CATSRGGQGARNSPLHF.

The CDR3 coding sequence is TGTGCCAGCAGTTTATTGCGGGGGGGCCTGGTCGGGGAGCTGTTTTTT. It encodes CASSLLRGGLVGELFF. The chain carries TRBV27 and TRBJ2-2; 9 bases align to TRBD2. This CDR3 has 16 residues. V was clipped by 1 base and J by 7 bases; unmatched bases: 7. The germline V gene has CDR1 MNHEY and CDR2 SMNVEV (reference sequence).

The chain links TRBV11-2 to TRBJ2-5; 9 nucleotides agree with TRBD2. This CDR3 comprises 15 residues. The V segment lost 4 bases and the J segment 2 bases; nucleotides outside the gene matches: 5. The germline V gene has CDR1 SGHAT and CDR2 FQNNGV. The CDR3 bases are TGTGCCAGCAGCTCCGCAGCGGGGGGTCAAGAGACCCAGTACTTC. Protein sequence: CASSSAAGGQETQYF. Drawing the rest from reference TRBV11-2 and TRBJ2-5, the complete variable domain is EAGVAQSPRYKIIEKRQSVAFWCNPISGHATLYWYQQILGQGPKLLIQFQNNGVVDDSQLPKDRFSAERLKGVDSTLKIQPAKLEDSAVYLCASSSAAGGQETQYFGPGTRLLVL.